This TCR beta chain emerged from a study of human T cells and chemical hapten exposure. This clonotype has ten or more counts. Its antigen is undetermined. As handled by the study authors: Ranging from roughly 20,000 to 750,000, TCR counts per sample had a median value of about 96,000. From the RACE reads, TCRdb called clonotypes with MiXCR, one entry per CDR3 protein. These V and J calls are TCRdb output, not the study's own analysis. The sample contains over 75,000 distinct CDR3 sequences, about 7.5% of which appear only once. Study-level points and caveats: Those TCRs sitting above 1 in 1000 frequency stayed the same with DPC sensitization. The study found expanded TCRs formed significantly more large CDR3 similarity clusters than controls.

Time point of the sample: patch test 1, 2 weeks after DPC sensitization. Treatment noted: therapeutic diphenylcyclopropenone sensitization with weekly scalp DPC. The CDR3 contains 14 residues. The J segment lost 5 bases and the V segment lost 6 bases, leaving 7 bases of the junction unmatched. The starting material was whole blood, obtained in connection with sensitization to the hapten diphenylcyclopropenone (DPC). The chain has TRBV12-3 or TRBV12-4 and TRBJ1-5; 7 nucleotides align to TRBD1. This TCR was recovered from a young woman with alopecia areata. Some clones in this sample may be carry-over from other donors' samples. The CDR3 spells CASSLSGGYQPQHF. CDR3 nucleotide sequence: TGTGCCAGCAGCCTATCAGGGGGGTATCAGCCCCAGCATTTT.